The clone carrying this T cell receptor beta chain was counted many times. Physicians reached a diagnosis by relying on clinical symptoms, serum thyroxine, TRAb, thyroid ultrasound and orbital computed tomography. The record originates from a study of Graves' ophthalmopathy and Graves' hyperthyroidism. The length of the CDR3 is 15 residues. Germline CDR1 is SGHAT and CDR2 is FQNNGV. The germline V and J ends were trimmed by 2 bases and 0 bases, with 11 bases remaining between them. The authors amplified TCR beta CDR3 regions, and they did so from RNA transcripts for repertoire sequencing. Amplification began with first-round RT-PCR using HTBI primers, then second-round multiplex PCR was performed. In TCRdb, the multiplex PCR reads were re-called with MiXCR into one record per CDR3 protein. The sample contains around 400,000 distinct CDR3 sequences, more than 20% of which appear only once.

The sample consisted of peripheral blood. The TCR sequence derives from a woman aged 18-35 years with stable Graves' hyperthyroidism. The chain combines TRBV11-2 with TRBJ2-7; possible D gene TRBD1, 6 bases. The CDR3 loop is CASSLTGTTSYEQYF. The CDR3 DNA reads as TGTGCCAGCAGCTTAACCGGGACAACCTCCTACGAGCAGTACTTC.